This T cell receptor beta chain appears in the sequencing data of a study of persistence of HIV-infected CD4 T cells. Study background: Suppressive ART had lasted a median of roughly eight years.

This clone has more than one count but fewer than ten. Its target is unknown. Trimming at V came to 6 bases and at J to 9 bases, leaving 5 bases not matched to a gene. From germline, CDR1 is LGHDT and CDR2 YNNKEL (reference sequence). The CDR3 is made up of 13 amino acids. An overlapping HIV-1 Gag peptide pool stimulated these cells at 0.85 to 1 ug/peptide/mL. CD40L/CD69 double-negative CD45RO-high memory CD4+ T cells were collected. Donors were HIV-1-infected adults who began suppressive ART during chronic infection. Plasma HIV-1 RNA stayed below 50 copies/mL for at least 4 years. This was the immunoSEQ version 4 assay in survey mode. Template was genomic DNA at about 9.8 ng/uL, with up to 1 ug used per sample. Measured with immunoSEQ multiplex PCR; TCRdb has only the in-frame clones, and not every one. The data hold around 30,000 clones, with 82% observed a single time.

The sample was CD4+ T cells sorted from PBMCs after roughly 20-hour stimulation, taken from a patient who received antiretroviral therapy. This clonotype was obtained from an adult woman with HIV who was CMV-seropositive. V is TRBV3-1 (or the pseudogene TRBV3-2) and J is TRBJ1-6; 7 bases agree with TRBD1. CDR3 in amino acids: CASRQGLSSPLHF. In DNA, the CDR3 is TGTGCCAGCAGACAGGGGTTGAGTTCACCCCTCCACTTT.